The present T cell receptor beta chain was sequenced within a study of T cell clonality in common variable immunodeficiency. The trim removed 6 bases at V and 4 bases at J, leaving 5 bases unmatched. This CDR3 comprises 15 residues. Germline CDR1 is MNHEY and CDR2 is SVGEGT. This clone occurred many times. Its target is not known. The read comes to an end 3 residues before the CDR3 does, leaving the germline J gene to fill in the end. Measured with immunoSEQ multiplex PCR; TCRdb has only the in-frame clones, and not every one. There are 8,500 to 10,000 clones in the sample, none observed a single time. For at least one year, all CVID subjects received replacement immunoglobulin. Study-wide findings and caveats: In common variable immunodeficiency, TCR beta chains reportedly carried fewer deletions and N-nucleotide insertions. Compared with healthy controls, CVID subjects showed increased TCRbeta clonality, mostly in about a third.

The source is a human donor with common variable immunodeficiency. Sample: peripheral blood mononuclear cells. V and J are TRBV6-2 or TRBV6-3 and TRBJ2-3; 12 bases line up with TRBD2. The sequenced CDR3 bases are TGTGCCAGCAGGCTAGCGGGGGGGTTGGCAGATACG. Amino acids: CASRLAGGLADT. The entire CDR3 protein reads CASRLAGGLADTQYF.